This T cell receptor (beta chain) was captured in a study of beta chain features in type 1 diabetes. Trimming left V 5 bases short and J 7 bases short, with 12 bases between. This CDR3 spans 12 amino acids. Germline loops: CDR1 SEHNR, CDR2 FQNEAQ (reference sequence). cDNA synthesis used the whole RNA isolate, giving expressed TCRB sequences. Assay used: immunoSEQ multiplex PCR; TCRdb lists only in-frame clones, some missing. The sample has 400,000 to 500,000 clones, around 14% seen once. The chain combines TRBV7-9 with TRBJ2-7; no reliable D call. The TCR sequence derives from a man younger than 40 in good health. The sequenced sample consisted of naive CD4+ T cells from blood. The CDR3 DNA reads as TGTGCCAGCAGCCGGACGGGTTATGAGCAGTACTTC. Encoded protein: CASSRTGYEQYF. The complete variable domain, with remaining parts taken from reference TRBV7-9 and TRBJ2-7, reads DTGVSQNPRHKITKRGQNVTFRCDPISEHNRLYWYRQTLGQGPEFLTYFQNEAQLEKSRLLSDRFSAERPKGSFSTLEIQRTEQGDSAMYLCASSRTGYEQYFGPGTRLTVT.